The entry that follows covers one T cell receptor beta chain sequence. Its target is unknown. Clones were sequenced by immunoSEQ multiplex PCR, and TCRdb holds only the in-frame ones, with some missing. There are roughly 1,800,000 clones in the sample; approximately 94% occur only once, and 1% to 1.5% lies in the top ten. Naive-designated CD8 cells lacked CD45RO, were positively enriched for CCR7, and omitted terminally differentiated effector memory CD45RA+ cells. V gave up 6 bases and J gave up 2 bases; unmatched junction bases: 8. The CDR3 loop spans 15 amino acids. Germline V gives CDR1 SEHNR, CDR2 FQNEAQ (reference sequence). The sample originates from a study of shared clonotypes between healthy human individuals. Study-level points and caveats: Memory subsets had estimated richness that was generally smaller than that of naive subsets.

This receptor was taken from a man between 18 and 29 years old in good health. The sequencing sample was made of naive CD8+ T cells sorted from blood. This chain links TRBV7-9 with TRBJ1-2, with 8 bases that match TRBD1. Here the CDR3 DNA reads TGTGCCAGCAGTTGGCCGGGACAGGAGAACTATGGCTACACCTTC. This codes for CASSWPGQENYGYTF.